This T cell receptor (beta chain) is drawn from a study of blood T cell repertoires in COVID-19. The overall study: T cells, B-cell-depleted T cells, or PBMCs provided the cDNA or gDNA that served as material.

Germline CDR1 is SQVTM and CDR2 is ANQGSEA. Trimming shortened V by 0 bases and J by 6 bases, and 15 bases separated the two germline ends. There are 15 residues in the CDR3. TCRdb keeps only in-frame clones here, not all; method: immunoSEQ multiplex PCR. This table has 140,000 to 150,000 clones, 65% to 85% appearing once. Material for sequencing was peripheral blood. The receptor's source is a man aged 25 to 45 with COVID-19, enrolled during active disease. The chain recombines TRBV29-1 with TRBJ2-1; D possibly corresponds to TRBD2 (5 bases). For the CDR3, the DNA is TGCAGCGTTGAAGATCTTTTGAGGGTCGGCAATGAGCAGTTCTTC. This translates into CSVEDLLRVGNEQFF.